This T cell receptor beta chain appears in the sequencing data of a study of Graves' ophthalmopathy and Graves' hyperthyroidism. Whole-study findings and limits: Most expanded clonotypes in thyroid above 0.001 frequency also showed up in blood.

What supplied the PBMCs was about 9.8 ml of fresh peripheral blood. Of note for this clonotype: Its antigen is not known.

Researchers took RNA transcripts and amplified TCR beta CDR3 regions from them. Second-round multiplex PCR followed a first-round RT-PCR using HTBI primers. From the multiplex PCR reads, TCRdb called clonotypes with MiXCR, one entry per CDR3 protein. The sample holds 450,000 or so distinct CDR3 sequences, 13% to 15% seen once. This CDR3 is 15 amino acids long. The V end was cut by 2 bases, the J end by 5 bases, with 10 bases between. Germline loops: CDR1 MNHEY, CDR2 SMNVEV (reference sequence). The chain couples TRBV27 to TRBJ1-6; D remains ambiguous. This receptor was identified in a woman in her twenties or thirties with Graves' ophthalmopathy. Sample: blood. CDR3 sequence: CASSLGPANNSPLHF. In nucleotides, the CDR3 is TGTGCCAGCAGTTTAGGGCCGGCCAATAATTCACCCCTCCACTTT.